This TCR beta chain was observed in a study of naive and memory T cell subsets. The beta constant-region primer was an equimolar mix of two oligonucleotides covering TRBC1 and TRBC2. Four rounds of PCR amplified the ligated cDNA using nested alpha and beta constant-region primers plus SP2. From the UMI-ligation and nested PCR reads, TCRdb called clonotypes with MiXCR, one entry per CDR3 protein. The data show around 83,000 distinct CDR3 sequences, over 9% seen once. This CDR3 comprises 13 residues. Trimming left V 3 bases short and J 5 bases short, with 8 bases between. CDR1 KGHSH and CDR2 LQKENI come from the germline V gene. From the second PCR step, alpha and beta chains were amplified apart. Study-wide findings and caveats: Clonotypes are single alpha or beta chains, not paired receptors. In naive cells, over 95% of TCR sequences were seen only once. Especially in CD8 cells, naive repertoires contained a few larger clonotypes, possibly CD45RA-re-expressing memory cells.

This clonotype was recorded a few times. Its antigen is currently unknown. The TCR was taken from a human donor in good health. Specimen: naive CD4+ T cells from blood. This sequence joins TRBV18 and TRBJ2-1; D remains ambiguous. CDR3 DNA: TGTGCCAGCTCACCTCCTCTGAACAATGAGCAGTTCTTC. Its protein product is CASSPPLNNEQFF.